One and the same sample provided the 14 T cell receptor beta chains below, sequenced in a study of blood T cells in healthy people across ages. Next came a second PCR, run for about 7 to 12 cycles, which used a sample-barcoded 5' primer along with a J-beta primer mix. A single record per CDR3 protein comes from TCRdb applying MiXCR to the 5' RACE reads. In the table there are some 1.5 million distinct CDR3 sequences, 25% to 30% of which are singletons. Sequenced input: blood. Every receptor here comes from a woman aged 25 to 39 in good health.

Of note for this clonotype: The junction and the germline gene differ at one end; a read error may be behind it. The chain employs TRBV12-3 or TRBV12-4 and TRBJ2-5; no firm D call. The CDR3 runs 13 residues. CDR3 DNA sequence: TGTGCCCGCAGTTTTTGGCGTGGAGAGACCCAGTACTTC. Translating gives CARSFWRGETQYF.

Notes on this clonotype: A much larger clonotype is one base distant, so this may be a read error. This chain uses TRBV6-2 or TRBV6-3 with TRBJ2-2; 10 bases are a match to TRBD1. CDR3 length: 16 residues. The germline gives CDR1 MNHEY, CDR2 SVGEGT. CDR3 region: CASSPRTGGDTGERFF. The DNA of the CDR3 is TGTGCCAGCAGCCCCCGGACAGGGGGGGACACCGGGGAGCGGTTTTTT.

The chain combines TRBV20-1 with TRBJ2-3, with 8 bases identical to TRBD2. CDR3 length equals 16 residues. Looked up from germline, CDR1 is DFQATT and CDR2 is SNEGSKA (reference sequence). Germline trimming cut 3 bases from V and 3 bases from J; bases unmatched to any gene: 11. Here the CDR3 reads CSARPLAGGGTDTQYF. In DNA form, the CDR3 reads TGCAGTGCTAGGCCCTTGGCGGGAGGAGGGACAGATACGCAGTATTTT.

This clonotype was counted a few times. This chain uses TRBV29-1 with TRBJ2-2, with 7 bases identical to TRBD2. Germline V gene sequence: CDR1 SQVTM, CDR2 ANQGSEA. The CDR3 is 14 amino acids. The ends lost 7 bases at V and 0 bases at J; junction bases unmatched: 5. The chain's CDR3 is CSAPTSANTGELFF. CDR3 sequence (DNA): TGCAGCGCTCCTACTAGCGCGAACACCGGGGAGCTGTTTTTT.

The chain is built from TRBV7-3 and TRBJ2-2; 10 positions agree with TRBD2. The CDR3 is made up of 18 amino acids. With V trimmed by 5 bases and J by 3 bases, 12 bases remained unmatched. Germline V gene sequence: CDR1 SGHTA, CDR2 FQGTGA. In nucleotides, the CDR3 is TGTGCCAGCAGCGACCTAAAGGGGCTAGCGGGGGACACCGGGGAGCTGTTTTTT. Protein: CASSDLKGLAGDTGELFF.

This chain links TRBV6-2 or TRBV6-3 with TRBJ1-5; D gene uncertain. CDR3 length equals 12 residues. Deletions cut 5 bases from V and 3 bases from J, with 5 bases between. Germline V gene data show CDR1 as MNHEY and CDR2 as SVGEGT. CDR3 in amino acids: CASSEINQPQHF. In DNA, the CDR3 is TGTGCCAGCAGTGAGATCAATCAGCCCCAGCATTTT.

Notes on this clonotype: With a much larger clone just one base away, this may be a read error. The chain is built from TRBV10-3 and TRBJ2-1, with 7 bases lining up with TRBD2. The CDR3 is 16 residues long. CDR1 and CDR2 (germline): ENHRY, SYGVKD. In nucleotides, the CDR3 is TGTGCCATCAGTGGAACTAGCGCCTTTTTGCCGGAAGAGCGGTTCTTC. It specifies CAISGTSAFLPEERFF.

The V call is TRBV18, the J call TRBJ1-4, with TRBD1 as a possible D gene (5 bases). Germline values: CDR1 KGHSH, CDR2 LQKENI. The V gene lost 3 bases and the J gene lost 5 bases, with 10 bases spanning the gap. The length of the CDR3 is 14 residues. The CDR3 loop reads CASSPQGMNEKLFF. The CDR3 DNA follows: TGTGCCAGCTCACCCCAGGGAATGAATGAAAAACTGTTTTTT.

Remarks on this clonotype: One end of the junction fails to match germline, which may point to a read error. The V and J genes are TRBV9 and TRBJ2-5; D is ambiguous. The CDR3 covers 14 residues. Germline V gives CDR1 SGDLS, CDR2 YYNGEE. The CDR3 is CASSVDINQETQYF. CDR3 DNA: TGTGCCAGCAGCGTAGACATCAACCAGGAGACCCAGTACTTC.

Concerning this clonotype: A much larger clone differs from this one at a single base, so this may be a read error. The chain is built from TRBV5-4 and TRBJ2-7, with 7 bases aligning to TRBD1. The CDR3 contains 15 residues. Germline-derived CDR1 and CDR2 are SGHNT and YYREEE (reference sequence). The CDR3 DNA reads as TGTGCCAGCAGCCGACAGGGTACCCCCTCCTACGAGCGGTACTTC. Amino acid sequence: CASSRQGTPSYERYF.

The gene calls are TRBV5-6 and TRBJ2-7; D possibly uses TRBD1 or TRBD2 (7 bases each). The CDR3 contains 17 residues. Germline V CDR1 and CDR2: SGHDT, YYEEEE. Trimming pared 4 bases from V and 1 base from J, leaving 21 bases between. Written as DNA, the CDR3 is TGTGCCAGCAGCCTCCGTTCGAACAGGGGAGGGTCCTACGAGCAGTACTTC. Residues: CASSLRSNRGGSYEQYF.

This clonotype has a handful of counts. Being one base from a much bigger clone, this may be a read error. This sequence joins TRBV20-1 and TRBJ2-7; D possibly corresponds to TRBD2 (6 bases). The germline V and J ends were trimmed by 5 bases and 2 bases, with 10 bases remaining between them. Germline CDR1 and CDR2: DFQATT and SNEGSKA (reference sequence). CDR3 length: 12 residues. CDR3 coding DNA: TGCAGTGCTTCTAGCGATGCCTACGAGCAGTACTTC. Amino acid sequence: CSASSDAYEQYF.

This chain joins TRBV12-3 or TRBV12-4 and TRBJ1-1; 7 nucleotides line up with TRBD1. The CDR3 covers 16 residues. Germline trimming cut 3 bases from V and 2 bases from J; bases unmatched to any gene: 9. The DNA for the CDR3 is TGTGCCAGCAGTTTTGGGCAGGGGGGACCCAACACTGAAGCTTTCTTT. Translating gives CASSFGQGGPNTEAFF.

This clonotype was counted only a few times. V and J are TRBV7-9 and TRBJ2-7; a possible D gene is TRBD1 (6 bases). The germline V and J ends were trimmed by 0 bases and 4 bases, with 22 bases remaining between them. The CDR3 length is 18 residues. Germline CDR1 SEHNR, CDR2 FQNEAQ (reference sequence). As DNA, the CDR3 is TGTGCCAGCAGCTTAGCGTCCGGGATTGACAGGAGACCTTACGAGCAGTACTTC. It yields the protein CASSLASGIDRRPYEQYF.